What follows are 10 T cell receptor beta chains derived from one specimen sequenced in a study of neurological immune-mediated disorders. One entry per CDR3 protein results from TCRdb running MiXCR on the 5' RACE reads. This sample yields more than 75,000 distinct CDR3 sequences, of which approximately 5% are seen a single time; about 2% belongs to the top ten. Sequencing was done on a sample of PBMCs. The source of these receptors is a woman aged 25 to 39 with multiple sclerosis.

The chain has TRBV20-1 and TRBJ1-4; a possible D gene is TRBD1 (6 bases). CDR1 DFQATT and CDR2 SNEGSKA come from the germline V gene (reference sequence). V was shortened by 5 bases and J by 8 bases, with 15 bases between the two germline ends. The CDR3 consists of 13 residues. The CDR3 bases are TGCAGTGCTGGGACAAACCGATGGGAAAAACTGTTTTTT. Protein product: CSAGTNRWEKLFF.

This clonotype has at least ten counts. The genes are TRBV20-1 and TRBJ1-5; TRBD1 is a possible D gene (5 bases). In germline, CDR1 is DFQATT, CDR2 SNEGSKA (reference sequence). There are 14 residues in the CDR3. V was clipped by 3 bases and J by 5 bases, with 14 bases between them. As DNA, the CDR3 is TGCAGTGCTAGCCCGGCCCTAGGGGATCAGCCCCAGCATTTT. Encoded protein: CSASPALGDQPQHF.

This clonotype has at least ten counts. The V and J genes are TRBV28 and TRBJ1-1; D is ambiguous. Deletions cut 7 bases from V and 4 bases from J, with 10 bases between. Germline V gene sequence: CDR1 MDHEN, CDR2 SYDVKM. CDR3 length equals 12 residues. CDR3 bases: TGTGCCAGCATGGTCGTGGGCACTGAAGCTTTCTTT. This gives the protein CASMVVGTEAFF. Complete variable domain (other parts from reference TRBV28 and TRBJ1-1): DVKVTQSSRYLVKRTGEKVFLECVQDMDHENMFWYRQDPGLGLRLIYFSYDVKMKEKGDIPEGYSVSREKKERFSLILESASTNQTSMYLCASMVVGTEAFFGQGTRLTVV.

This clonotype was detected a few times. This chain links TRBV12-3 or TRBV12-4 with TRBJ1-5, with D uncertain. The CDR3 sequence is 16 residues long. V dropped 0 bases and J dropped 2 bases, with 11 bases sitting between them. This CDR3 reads CASSLALGVGNQPQHF. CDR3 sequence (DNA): TGTGCCAGCAGTTTAGCGCTCGGGGTCGGCAATCAGCCCCAGCATTTT.

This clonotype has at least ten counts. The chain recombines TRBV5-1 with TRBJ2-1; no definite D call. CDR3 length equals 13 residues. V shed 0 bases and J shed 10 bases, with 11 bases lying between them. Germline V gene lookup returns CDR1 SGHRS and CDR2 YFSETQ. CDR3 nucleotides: TGCGCCAGCAGCTTGGATCGATTCTCCGAGCAGTTCTTC. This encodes CASSLDRFSEQFF.

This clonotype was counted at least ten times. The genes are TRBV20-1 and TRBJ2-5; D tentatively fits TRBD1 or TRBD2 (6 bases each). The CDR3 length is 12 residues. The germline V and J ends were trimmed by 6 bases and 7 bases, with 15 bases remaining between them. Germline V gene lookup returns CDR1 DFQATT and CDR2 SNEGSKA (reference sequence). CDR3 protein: CSAHRLGGTQYF. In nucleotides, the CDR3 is TGCAGTGCCCACAGACTAGGGGGGACCCAGTACTTC.

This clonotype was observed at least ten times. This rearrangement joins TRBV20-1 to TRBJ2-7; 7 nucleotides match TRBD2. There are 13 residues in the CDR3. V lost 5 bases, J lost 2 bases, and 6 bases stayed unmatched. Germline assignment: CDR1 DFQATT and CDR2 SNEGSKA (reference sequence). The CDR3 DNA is TGCAGTGCTCGGACTAGTATACCCTACGAGCAGTACTTC. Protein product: CSARTSIPYEQYF.

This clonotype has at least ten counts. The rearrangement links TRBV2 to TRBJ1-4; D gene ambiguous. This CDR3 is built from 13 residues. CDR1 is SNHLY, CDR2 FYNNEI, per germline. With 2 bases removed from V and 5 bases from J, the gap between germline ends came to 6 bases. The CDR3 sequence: CASSELQNEKLFF. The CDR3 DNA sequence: TGTGCCAGCAGTGAACTCCAGAATGAAAAACTGTTTTTT.

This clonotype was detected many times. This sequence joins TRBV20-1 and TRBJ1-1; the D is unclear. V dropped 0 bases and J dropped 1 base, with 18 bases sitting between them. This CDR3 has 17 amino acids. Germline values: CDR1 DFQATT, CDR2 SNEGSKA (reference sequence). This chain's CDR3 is CSARDPSTPWRNTEAFF. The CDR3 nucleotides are TGCAGTGCTAGAGATCCGTCAACCCCCTGGAGGAACACTGAAGCTTTCTTT.

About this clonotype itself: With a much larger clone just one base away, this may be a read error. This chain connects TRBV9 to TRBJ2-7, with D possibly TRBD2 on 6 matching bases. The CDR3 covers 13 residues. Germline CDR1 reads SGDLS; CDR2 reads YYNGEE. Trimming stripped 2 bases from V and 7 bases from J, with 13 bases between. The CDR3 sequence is CASSVGTREEQYF. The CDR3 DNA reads TGTGCCAGCAGCGTCGGGACTCGCGAAGAGCAGTACTTC. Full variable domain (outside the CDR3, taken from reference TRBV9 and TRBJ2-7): DSGVTQTPKHLITATGQRVTLRCSPRSGDLSVYWYQQSLDQGLQFLIQYYNGEERAKGNILERFSAQQFPDLHSELNLSSLELGDSALYFCASSVGTREEQYFGPGTRLTVT.